This T cell receptor (beta chain) was sequenced in a study of early T cells in non-severe SARS-CoV-2 infection. Findings and limits, study-wide: CD4 and private specificities were missed by VDJdb matching, which favored anti-spike CD8 responses.

Note on this clonotype: What it binds is not known.

Molecules of cDNA were individually given unique molecular identifiers that were attached to them. In TCRdb, the 5' RACE reads were re-called with MiXCR into one record per CDR3 protein. The table records 80,000 to 100,000 distinct CDR3 sequences, 8% to 13% of them present only once. The CDR3 is made up of 13 amino acids. V lost 3 bases to trimming and J lost 5 bases, with 8 bases between them. Germline values: CDR1 MNHNS, CDR2 SASEGT. This sequence originates from an adult who was a healthcare worker with PCR-confirmed SARS-CoV-2 infection or an uninfected control (not recorded which). Material: whole blood, obtained at baseline. V gene TRBV6-1 combines with J gene TRBJ2-1; D is ambiguous. The DNA for the CDR3 is TGTGCCAGCAGTGATCAGGTCCACAATGAGCAGTTCTTC. It yields the protein CASSDQVHNEQFF.